This TCR beta chain was sequenced in a study of blood T cell repertoires in COVID-19. Background on the study: Italy, Spain and the United States were the sources of the convalescent and acute COVID-19 samples. Nucleic acid was either cDNA or gDNA, and it came from T cells, B-cell-depleted T cells, or PBMCs.

CDR3 length: 18 amino acids. Germline values: CDR1 MDHEN, CDR2 SYDVKM. V was trimmed by 5 bases and J by 0 bases, leaving 22 bases between them. In the source study's methods: Amplifying reference gene primers gave estimates of nucleated cell counts. This table comes from immunoSEQ multiplex PCR, and its TCRdb copy is limited to in-frame clones, with some not included. The D gene and trimming were derived from the DNA, and the V and J assignments and clone size from that table. The sample has 250,000 to 300,000 clones; 86% are singletons. This chain connects TRBV28 to TRBJ1-2; possibly TRBD1 for D (6 bases). The source of this sequence is a woman aged 30 to 39 with active or convalescent COVID-19. Material: peripheral blood. The CDR3 loop is CASSEERGGLTANYGYTF. The CDR3 DNA reads TGTGCCAGCAGTGAGGAGCGGGGGGGCCTCACCGCTAACTATGGCTACACCTTC.